This TCR beta chain stems from a study of blood T cells in healthy people across ages. The wider study: Through template switching, about one barcoded beta molecule was captured per two T cells, as measured in model experiments. Study conclusions and caveats: Estimates drawn from one million T cells were deemed to understate diversity.

Germline V CDR1 and CDR2: MNHNY, SVGAGI (reference sequence). V lost 2 bases to trimming and J lost 4 bases; unmatched junction nucleotides: 4. The CDR3 totals 15 residues. Comment on this clonotype: Its antigen is currently unknown.

For the second PCR, which ran for roughly 6 to 11 cycles, a sample-barcoded 5' primer and a J-beta primer mix were used. A 12-random-nucleotide template-switch adaptor tagged each cDNA molecule. Every individual sample yielded 2.5 million or more paired-end reads (each containing CDR3). TCRdb called the 5' RACE reads again in MiXCR, with one record for every CDR3 protein. The sample consists of about 1.4 million distinct CDR3 sequences, 59% of them appearing once. V and J are TRBV6-6 and TRBJ2-5, with 10 bases that match TRBD1. Material: blood. The sequence was collected from a man younger than 30 in good health. CDR3: CASSYGTGEGETQYF. CDR3 DNA sequence: TGTGCCAGCAGTTACGGGACAGGGGAAGGAGAGACCCAGTACTTC.